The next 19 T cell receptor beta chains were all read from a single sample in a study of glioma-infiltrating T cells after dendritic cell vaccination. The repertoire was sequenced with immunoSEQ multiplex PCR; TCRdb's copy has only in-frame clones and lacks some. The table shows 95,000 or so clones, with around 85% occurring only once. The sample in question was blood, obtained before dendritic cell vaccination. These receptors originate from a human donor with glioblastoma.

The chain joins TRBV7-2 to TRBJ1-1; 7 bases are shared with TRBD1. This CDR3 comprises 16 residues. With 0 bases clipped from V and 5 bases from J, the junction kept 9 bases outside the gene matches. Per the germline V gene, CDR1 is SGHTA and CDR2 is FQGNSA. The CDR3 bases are TGTGCCAGCAGCTTAGCGCGAGGCAGGGGGATGACTGAAGCTTTCTTT. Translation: CASSLARGRGMTEAFF.

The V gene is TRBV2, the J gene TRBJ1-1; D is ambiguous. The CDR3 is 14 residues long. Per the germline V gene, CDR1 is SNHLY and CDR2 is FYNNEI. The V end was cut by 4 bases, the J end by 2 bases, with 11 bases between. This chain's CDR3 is CASSVIQSNTEAFF. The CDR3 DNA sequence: TGTGCCAGCAGTGTGATACAGTCTAACACTGAAGCTTTCTTT.

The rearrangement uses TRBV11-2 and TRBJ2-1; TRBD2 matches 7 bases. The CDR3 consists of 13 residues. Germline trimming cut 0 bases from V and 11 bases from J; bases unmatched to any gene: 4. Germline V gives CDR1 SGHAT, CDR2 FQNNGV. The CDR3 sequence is CASSLDQGTKQFF. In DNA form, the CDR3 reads TGTGCCAGCAGCTTAGATCAAGGGACTAAGCAGTTCTTC.

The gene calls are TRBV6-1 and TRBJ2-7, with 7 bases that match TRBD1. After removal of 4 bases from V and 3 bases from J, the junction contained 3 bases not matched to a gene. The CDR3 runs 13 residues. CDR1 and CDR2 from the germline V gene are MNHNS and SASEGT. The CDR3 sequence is CASSVGTVYEQYF. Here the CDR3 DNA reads TGTGCCAGCAGTGTGGGGACAGTCTACGAGCAGTACTTC.

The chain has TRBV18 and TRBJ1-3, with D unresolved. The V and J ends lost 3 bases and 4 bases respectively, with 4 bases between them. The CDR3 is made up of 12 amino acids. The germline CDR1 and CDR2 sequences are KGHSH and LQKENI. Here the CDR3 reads CASSPTGNTIYF. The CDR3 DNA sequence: TGTGCCAGCTCACCCACAGGAAACACCATATATTTT.

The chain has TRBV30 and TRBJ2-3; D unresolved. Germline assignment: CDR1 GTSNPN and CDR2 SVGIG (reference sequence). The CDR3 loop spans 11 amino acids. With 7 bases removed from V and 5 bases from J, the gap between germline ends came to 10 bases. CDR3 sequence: CASAERDTQYF. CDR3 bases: TGTGCCTCCGCCGAGAGAGATACGCAGTATTTT. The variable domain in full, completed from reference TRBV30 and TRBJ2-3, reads SQTIHQWPATLVQPVGSPLSLECTVEGTSNPNLYWYRQAAGRGLQLLFYSVGIGQISSEVPQNLSASRPQDRQFILSSKKLLLSDSGFYLCASAERDTQYFGPGTRLTVL.

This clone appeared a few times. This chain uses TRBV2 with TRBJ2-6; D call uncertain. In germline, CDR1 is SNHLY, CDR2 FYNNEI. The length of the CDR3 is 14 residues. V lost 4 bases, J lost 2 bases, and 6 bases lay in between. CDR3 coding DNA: TGTGCCAGCAGTGGGGCCCCTGGGGCCAACGTCCTGACTTTC. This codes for CASSGAPGANVLTF.

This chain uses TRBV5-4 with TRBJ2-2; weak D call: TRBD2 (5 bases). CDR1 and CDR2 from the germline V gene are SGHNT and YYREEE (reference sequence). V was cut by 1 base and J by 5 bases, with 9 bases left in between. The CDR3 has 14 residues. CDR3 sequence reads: CASSLRRDTGELFF. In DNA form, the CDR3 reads TGTGCCAGCAGCTTGCGACGGGATACCGGGGAGCTGTTTTTT.

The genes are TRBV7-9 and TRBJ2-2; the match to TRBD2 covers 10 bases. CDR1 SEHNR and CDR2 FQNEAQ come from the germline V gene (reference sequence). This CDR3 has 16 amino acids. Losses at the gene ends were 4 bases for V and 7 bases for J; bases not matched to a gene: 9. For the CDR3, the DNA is TGTGCCAGCAGCTATTCAAGCGGGGGGGGCAACGGGGAGCTGTTTTTT. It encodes CASSYSSGGGNGELFF.

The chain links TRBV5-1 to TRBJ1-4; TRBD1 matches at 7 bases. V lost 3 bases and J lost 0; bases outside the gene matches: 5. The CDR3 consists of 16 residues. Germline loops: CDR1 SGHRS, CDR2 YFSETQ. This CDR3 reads CASSWGQFATNEKLFF. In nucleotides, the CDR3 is TGCGCCAGCAGCTGGGGACAGTTTGCAACTAATGAAAAACTGTTTTTT.

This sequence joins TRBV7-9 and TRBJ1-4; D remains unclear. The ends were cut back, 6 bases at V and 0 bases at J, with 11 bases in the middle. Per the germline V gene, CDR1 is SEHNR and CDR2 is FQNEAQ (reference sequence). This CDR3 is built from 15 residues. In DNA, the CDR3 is TGTGCCAGCAGTTCCCCCGAGCCAACTAATGAAAAACTGTTTTTT. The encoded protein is CASSSPEPTNEKLFF.

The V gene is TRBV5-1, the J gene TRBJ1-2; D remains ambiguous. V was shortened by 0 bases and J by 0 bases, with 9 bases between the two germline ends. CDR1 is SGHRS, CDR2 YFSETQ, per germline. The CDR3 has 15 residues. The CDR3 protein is CASSLAFDTNYGYTF. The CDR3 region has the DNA TGCGCCAGCAGCTTGGCTTTCGACACTAACTATGGCTACACCTTC.

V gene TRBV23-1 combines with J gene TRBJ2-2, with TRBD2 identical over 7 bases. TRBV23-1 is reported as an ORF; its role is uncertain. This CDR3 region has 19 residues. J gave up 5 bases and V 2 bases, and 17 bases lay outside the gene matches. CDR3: CASSQRPTPGGRDTGELFF. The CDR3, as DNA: TGCGCCAGCAGTCAACGCCCGACTCCGGGGGGAAGAGATACCGGGGAGCTGTTTTTT.

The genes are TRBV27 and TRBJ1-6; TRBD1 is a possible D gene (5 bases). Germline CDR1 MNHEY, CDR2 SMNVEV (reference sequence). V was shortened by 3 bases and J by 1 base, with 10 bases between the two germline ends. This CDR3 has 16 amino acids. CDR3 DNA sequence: TGTGCCAGCAGTTTGTCTCAGGGTTCCTATAATTCACCCCTCCACTTT. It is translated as CASSLSQGSYNSPLHF.

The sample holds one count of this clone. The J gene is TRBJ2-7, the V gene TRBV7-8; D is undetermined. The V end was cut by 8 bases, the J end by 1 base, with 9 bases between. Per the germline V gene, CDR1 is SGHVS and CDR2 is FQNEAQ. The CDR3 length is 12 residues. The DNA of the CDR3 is TGTGCCAGCTCGGCGGAGTCCTACGAGCAGTACTTC. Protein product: CASSAESYEQYF.

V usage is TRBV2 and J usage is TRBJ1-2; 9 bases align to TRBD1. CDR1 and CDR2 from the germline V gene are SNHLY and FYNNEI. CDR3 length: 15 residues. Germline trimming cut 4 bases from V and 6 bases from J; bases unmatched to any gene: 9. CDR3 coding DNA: TGTGCCAGCAGTGCAACTTCCGGGACAGGGCATGGCTACACCTTC. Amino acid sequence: CASSATSGTGHGYTF.

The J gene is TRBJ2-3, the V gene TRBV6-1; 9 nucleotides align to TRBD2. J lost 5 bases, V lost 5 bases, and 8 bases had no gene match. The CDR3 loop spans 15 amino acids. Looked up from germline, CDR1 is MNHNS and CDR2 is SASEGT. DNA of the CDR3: TGTGCCAGCAGTAGAGATAGCGGGGGCCAAGATACGCAGTATTTT. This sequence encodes CASSRDSGGQDTQYF.

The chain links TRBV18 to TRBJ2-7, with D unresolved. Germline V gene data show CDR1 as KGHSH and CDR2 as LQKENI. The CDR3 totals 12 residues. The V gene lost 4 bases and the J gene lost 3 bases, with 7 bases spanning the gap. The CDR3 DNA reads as TGTGCCAGCTCACGAGACAACTACGAGCAGTACTTC. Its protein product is CASSRDNYEQYF.

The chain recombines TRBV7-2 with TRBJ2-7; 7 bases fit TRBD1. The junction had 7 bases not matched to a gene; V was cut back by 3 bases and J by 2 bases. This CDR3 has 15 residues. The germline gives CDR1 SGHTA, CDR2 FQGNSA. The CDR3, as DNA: TGTGCCAGCAGCTTCAGGACAGGCCCACCCTACGAGCAGTACTTC. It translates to CASSFRTGPPYEQYF.